The rows below give T cell receptor beta chains drawn from one sample of a study of radiotherapy plus CTLA-4 blockade in lung cancer. Sequenced by immunoSEQ multiplex PCR; TCRdb stores in-frame clones only, minus some. The data contain about 95,000 clones, around four fifths of them singletons. Material: peripheral blood, obtained from a patient treated with radiotherapy plus ipilimumab. The receptors here all came from a human donor with non-small cell lung cancer who had stable disease on radiotherapy plus ipilimumab. CDR3s include the opening cysteine and the closing phenylalanine or tryptophan. Each record gives: V gene, D gene, J gene, CDR3 DNA, CDR3 protein. A D gene is named only where the DNA matches it firmly.

V gene: TRBV28; D gene: .; J gene: TRBJ2-5; CDR3 DNA: TGTGCCAGCAACAGGGTAGGGCGAGAGACCCAGTACTTC; CDR3 protein: CASNRVGRETQYF
V gene: TRBV19; D gene: .; J gene: TRBJ1-4; CDR3 DNA: TGTGCCAGTAGTGGACTGGAAAAACTGTTTTTT; CDR3 protein: CASSGLEKLFF
V gene: TRBV6-6; D gene: TRBD1; J gene: TRBJ1-1; CDR3 DNA: TGTGCCAGCATCAAGACAGGGGTTCACACTGAAGCTTTCTTT; CDR3 protein: CASIKTGVHTEAFF
V gene: TRBV7-2; D gene: TRBD2; J gene: TRBJ2-6; CDR3 DNA: TGTGCCAGCAGCTTAGGCGGGGGGGCCCCTGGGGCCAACGTCCTGACTTTC; CDR3 protein: CASSLGGGAPGANVLTF
V gene: TRBV9; D gene: TRBD2; J gene: TRBJ2-2; CDR3 DNA: TGTGCCAGCAGCGTAGCTGAAGCGGGGGGGTCAGGGGAGCTGTTTTTT; CDR3 protein: CASSVAEAGGSGELFF
V gene: TRBV7-2; D gene: .; J gene: TRBJ2-7; CDR3 DNA: TGTGCCAGCAGCTTAGTCCCGGGCCCCGAATGGGAGCAGTACTTC; CDR3 protein: CASSLVPGPEWEQYF
V gene: TRBV19; D gene: TRBD2; J gene: TRBJ2-4; CDR3 DNA: TGTGCCAGTAGTATAGACCCCCCCTTAGCGGGGCCGCCCCAAGCCAAAAACATTCAGTACTTC; CDR3 protein: CASSIDPPLAGPPQAKNIQYF
V gene: TRBV5-6; D gene: TRBD1; J gene: TRBJ1-2; CDR3 DNA: TGTGCCAGCAGCCGCCCCACAGGGGGTGGCTATGGCTACACCTTC; CDR3 protein: CASSRPTGGGYGYTF
V gene: TRBV7-9; D gene: TRBD2; J gene: TRBJ2-7; CDR3 DNA: TGTGCCAGCAGCGGGGGGGGAGCGGGAGTCGGCGAGCAGTACTTC; CDR3 protein: CASSGGGAGVGEQYF
V gene: TRBV5-4; D gene: TRBD1; J gene: TRBJ1-1; CDR3 DNA: TGTGCCAGCAGCTTGGGAGGACAGGCTATGAACACTGAAGCTTTCTTT; CDR3 protein: CASSLGGQAMNTEAFF
V gene: TRBV28; D gene: TRBD1; J gene: TRBJ1-4; CDR3 DNA: TGTGCCAGCAGTACAGGGGGCGAAAAACTGTTTTTT; CDR3 protein: CASSTGGEKLFF